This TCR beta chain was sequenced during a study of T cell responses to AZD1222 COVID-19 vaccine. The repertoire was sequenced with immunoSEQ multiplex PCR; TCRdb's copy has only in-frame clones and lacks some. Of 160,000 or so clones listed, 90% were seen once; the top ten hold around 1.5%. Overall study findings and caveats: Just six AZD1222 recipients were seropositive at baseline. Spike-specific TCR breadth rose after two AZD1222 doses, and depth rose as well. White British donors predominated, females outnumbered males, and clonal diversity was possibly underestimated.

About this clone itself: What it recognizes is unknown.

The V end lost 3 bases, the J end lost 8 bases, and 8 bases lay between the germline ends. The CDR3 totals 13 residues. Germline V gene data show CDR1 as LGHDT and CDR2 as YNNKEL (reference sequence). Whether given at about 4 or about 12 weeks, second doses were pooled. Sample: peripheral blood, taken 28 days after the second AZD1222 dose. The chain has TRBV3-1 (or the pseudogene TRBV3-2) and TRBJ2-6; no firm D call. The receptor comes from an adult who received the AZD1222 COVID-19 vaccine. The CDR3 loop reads CASSQSGTNVLTF. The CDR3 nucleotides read TGTGCCAGCAGCCAGTCCGGAACCAACGTCCTGACTTTC.